This is a list of T cell receptor beta chains from one sample in a study of blood T cell repertoires in COVID-19. Profiling relied on immunoSEQ multiplex PCR, and the TCRdb table lists in-frame clones only, not all of them. The sample contains roughly 200,000 clones, around nine tenths of which appear only once. The source material was peripheral blood. These receptors came from a woman in her late teens or twenties who had recovered from COVID-19. Both conserved end residues are part of each CDR3. A D gene is named only where the DNA matches it firmly. Where a row states a size, it is once, few, many or the class of an expanded clone; other rows omit it.

clone size	D gene	J gene	V gene	CDR3 DNA	CDR3 protein
.	TRBD2	TRBJ2-1	TRBV4-3	TGCGCCAGCAGCCAAGAAATGGTAGCGGGAGGGCGGGTACTTGGCAATGAGCAGTTCTTC	CASSQEMVAGGRVLGNEQFF
.	.	TRBJ2-3	TRBV5-1	TGCGCCAGCAGCCTACGGGAGTATCAAGATACGCAGTATTTT	CASSLREYQDTQYF
.	.	TRBJ1-6	TRBV10-3	TGTGCCATCAGTGGACAGTTAAATTCACCCCTCCACTTT	CAISGQLNSPLHF
once	TRBD1	TRBJ1-2	TRBV10-3	TGTGCCATCAGTACACCCGGGGACAGTTCTTATGGCTACACCTTC	CAISTPGDSSYGYTF
.	.	TRBJ1-4	TRBV11-2	TGTGCCAGCAGCTTACGCTTCGGTGGGGGGGCAGGGAAGAATGAAAAACTGTTTTTT	CASSLRFGGGAGKNEKLFF
.	TRBD2	TRBJ2-6	TRBV9	TGTGCCAGCAGCTCGGGACTAGCGGGAGCTGGGGCCAACGTCCTGACTTTC	CASSSGLAGAGANVLTF
.	TRBD1	TRBJ1-1	TRBV12-3/TRBV12-4	TGTGCCAGCACATGGACAGGGAACACTGAAGCTTTCTTT	CASTWTGNTEAFF
.	.	TRBJ2-3	TRBV19	TGTGCCAGTAGATCCGTGGGACTGGTCACAGATACGCAGTATTTT	CASRSVGLVTDTQYF
.	.	TRBJ1-2	TRBV6-2/TRBV6-3	TGTGCCAGCAGTTACTGGGCAGGGGATGGCTACACCTTC	CASSYWAGDGYTF
.	TRBD2	TRBJ2-1	TRBV7-3	TGTGCCAGCAGCCCCAAACCGGGACTAGCGGGATACAATGAGCAGTTCTTC	CASSPKPGLAGYNEQFF
once	TRBD1	TRBJ1-2	TRBV4-3	TGCGCCAGCAGCCAAGCGAGACAGGGTTACTATGGCTACACCTTC	CASSQARQGYYGYTF
.	TRBD1	TRBJ2-6	TRBV7-3	TGTGCCAGCAGCTTAACGTCAGGGGGCTATGGGGCCAACGTCCTGACTTTC	CASSLTSGGYGANVLTF
.	.	TRBJ2-5	TRBV3-1/TRBV3-2	TGTGCCAGCAGCCAGGGAGGAGAGACCCAGTACTTC	CASSQGGETQYF
.	.	TRBJ2-2	TRBV21-1	TGTGCCAGCAGCCCTCAGATAGCGGGGGTTATAGGGGAGCTGTTTTTT	CASSPQIAGVIGELFF
.	.	TRBJ1-1	TRBV4-3	TGCGCCAGCAGCCAAGGGGGAGGGGACACTGAAGCTTTCTTT	CASSQGGGDTEAFF
.	TRBD1	TRBJ2-1	TRBV6-4	TGTGCCAGCAGCCCGACAGGGGACAATGAGCAGTTCTTC	CASSPTGDNEQFF
.	TRBD1	TRBJ2-5	TRBV12-3/TRBV12-4	TGTGCCAGCAGATTAGGGGGCGGAGAGACCCAGTACTTC	CASRLGGGETQYF
.	TRBD1	TRBJ2-3	TRBV6-2/TRBV6-3	TGTGCCAGCAGTTACTCGTACAGCGGGACAGGGCCGATAGGAGGTACGCAGTATTTT	CASSYSYSGTGPIGGTQYF
.	TRBD2	TRBJ2-2	TRBV11-2	TGTGCCAGCAGCTTAGAACGGGGGGCCGGGGAGCTGTTTTTT	CASSLERGAGELFF
.	.	TRBJ2-3	TRBV5-1	TGCGCCAGCAGCCTGGGAGGTGGCGGGGGCACAGATACGCAGTATTTT	CASSLGGGGGTDTQYF
.	.	TRBJ2-5	TRBV7-2	TGTGCCAGCAGCAGAGCTCAACGGTACCAAGAGACCCAGTACTTC	CASSRAQRYQETQYF
.	.	TRBJ2-1	TRBV4-2	TGTGCCAGCAGCCCGGGACTCCTGATCAATGAGCAGTTCTTC	CASSPGLLINEQFF
.	.	TRBJ1-2	TRBV6-5	TGTGCCAGCAGTTATCCGGGACTGCCTTTCTATGGCTACACCTTC	CASSYPGLPFYGYTF
.	.	TRBJ2-3	TRBV14	TGTGCCAGCAGAAGTTCCGGGAACCCCAACCAGTATTTT	CASRSSGNPNQYF
.	.	TRBJ1-3	TRBV5-4	TGTGCCAGCAGCTTGGATAGCTCTGGAAACACCATATATTTT	CASSLDSSGNTIYF
.	TRBD1	TRBJ1-3	TRBV4-3	TGCGCCAGCAGCCAAGGACAGGGCTCTGGAAACACCATATATTTT	CASSQGQGSGNTIYF
few	TRBD2	TRBJ2-3	TRBV14	TGTGCCAGCAGCCAAGATGGAGGACTAGTCACAGATACGCAGTATTTT	CASSQDGGLVTDTQYF
.	.	TRBJ1-5	TRBV27	TGTGCCAGCAGTTTAACCCGGAATCAGCCCCAGCATTTT	CASSLTRNQPQHF
.	TRBD1	TRBJ1-5	TRBV19	TGTGCCAGCCAACTAGGGGGCCGTGCGAGCAATCAGCCCCAGCATTTT	CASQLGGRASNQPQHF
.	TRBD2	TRBJ2-6	TRBV7-9	TGTGCCAGCACCCCTAGCGGGGGAAGGACTGGGGCCAACGTCCTGACTTTC	CASTPSGGRTGANVLTF
once	.	TRBJ1-5	TRBV5-1	TGCGCCAGCAGCTTGGGAGGTAAGGATCAGCCCCAGCATTTT	CASSLGGKDQPQHF
.	.	TRBJ2-7	TRBV3-1/TRBV3-2	TGTGCCAGCAGCCCCTACATCCGGGACACCCTCATCCACGAGCAGTACTTC	CASSPYIRDTLIHEQYF
.	TRBD1	TRBJ1-2	TRBV6-2/TRBV6-3	TGTGCCAGCAGTCGCCCGGGACAGAGGCGCTACACCTTC	CASSRPGQRRYTF
.	TRBD1	TRBJ2-1	TRBV10-1	TGCGCCAGCAGACTACAGGGGGTGGATGAGCAGTTCTTC	CASRLQGVDEQFF
.	TRBD1	TRBJ1-4	TRBV27	TGTGCCAGCAGTTTATTCGGGACAGGGGGTGAAAAACTGTTTTTT	CASSLFGTGGEKLFF
once	.	TRBJ1-1	TRBV30	TGTGCCTGGACGGACAGAATGAACACTGAAGCTTTCTTT	CAWTDRMNTEAFF
.	TRBD1	TRBJ1-2	TRBV5-4	TGTGCCAGCAGCTTGGTACAGGGGGCAAGCTACACCTTC	CASSLVQGASYTF
.	TRBD1	TRBJ2-3	TRBV30	TGTGCCTGGAGTGAGGGACAGGGGGCGGACACAGATACGCAGTATTTT	CAWSEGQGADTDTQYF
.	.	TRBJ2-3	TRBV4-2	TGTGCCAGCAGCCAGGACTACAGAAGCACAGATACGCAGTATTTT	CASSQDYRSTDTQYF
few	TRBD1	TRBJ1-5	TRBV19	TGTGCCAGTAGTCCCGGGACAGGGGGTTATAGCAATCAGCCCCAGCATTTT	CASSPGTGGYSNQPQHF
.	.	TRBJ1-1	TRBV9	TGTGCCAGCAGCCGCTCCCAGGGTAGCGGCACTGAAGCTTTCTTT	CASSRSQGSGTEAFF
.	.	TRBJ2-6	TRBV7-6	TGTGCCAGCAGCCCTCGAGACGGCGGCAGCTCCTCTGGGGCCAACGTCCTGACTTTC	CASSPRDGGSSSGANVLTF
.	.	TRBJ2-6	TRBV29-1	TGCAGCGTTGTGACCGGAGGGGCAACCTCTGGGGCCAACGTCCTGACTTTC	CSVVTGGATSGANVLTF
.	TRBD2	TRBJ2-1	TRBV9	TGTGCCAGTTCGACTAGCGGTAGCTCCTACAATGAGCAGTTCTTC	CASSTSGSSYNEQFF
few	.	TRBJ2-1	TRBV6-2/TRBV6-3	TGTGCCAGCAGTTCACAGCAGCCTTACAATGAGCAGTTCTTC	CASSSQQPYNEQFF
.	.	TRBJ2-7	TRBV7-8	TGTGCCAGCAGCCCGGGACAATCCTACGAGCAGTACTTC	CASSPGQSYEQYF
.	.	TRBJ1-1	TRBV5-1	TGCGCCAGCAGCTTGGGCCGGGGGTTGGAAACTGAAGCTTTCTTT	CASSLGRGLETEAFF
.	TRBD1	TRBJ2-3	TRBV2	TGTGCCAGCAGAAGGGACAGATTCACAGATACGCAGTATTTT	CASRRDRFTDTQYF
.	.	TRBJ1-5	TRBV6-1	TGTGCCAGCAGTGAAGGTGGTACGGGCAATCAGCCCCAGCATTTT	CASSEGGTGNQPQHF
.	.	TRBJ2-5	TRBV5-1	TGCGCCAGCAGCCACAGGGTCCTGGAGACCCAGTACTTC	CASSHRVLETQYF
.	TRBD1	TRBJ2-6	TRBV5-4	TGTGCCAGCAGCACAACAGGGGATCCGGCCAACGTCCTGACTTTC	CASSTTGDPANVLTF
.	.	TRBJ2-5	TRBV6-2/TRBV6-3	TGTGCCAGCAGTTACGTTAGTGAAGAGACCCAGTACTTC	CASSYVSEETQYF